The clone carrying this T cell receptor (beta chain) was seen many times. Its antigen remains unidentified. This entry is derived from a study of shared clonotypes between healthy human individuals. Profiling relied on immunoSEQ multiplex PCR, and the TCRdb table lists in-frame clones only, not all of them. The profile covers roughly 1 million clones, with about 80% appearing a single time and approximately 1.5% taken by the ten largest. Donors were Caucasian adults residing in Nashville, Tennessee, USA. Study-level findings and limits: Clonotypes shared by all four sorted-subset donors had higher generation probabilities than non-shared clonotypes.

V was cut by 0 bases and J by 3 bases, with 6 bases left in between. CDR1 MNHNY and CDR2 SVGAGI come from the germline V gene (reference sequence). CDR3 length equals 13 residues. This receptor was taken from a young man in good health. J is TRBJ2-7 and V is TRBV6-6; D is uncertain. The source material was memory CD4+ T cells sorted from blood. Subset here: CD45RA-negative fraction. CDR3 sequence reads: CASSYSNNYEQYF. The CDR3 DNA reads as TGTGCCAGCAGTTACTCGAATAACTACGAGCAGTACTTC.